This is a list of T cell receptor beta chains from one sample in a study of blood T cell repertoires in COVID-19. The data were produced by immunoSEQ multiplex PCR, yet TCRdb's version contains in-frame clones alone and is incomplete. The sample contains about 120,000 clones, 55% to 75% of which appear only once. Sequenced sample: peripheral blood. Receptors were obtained from a human donor with acute or convalescent COVID-19. The donor label of this sample is uncertain. Each CDR3 is given with its conserved first and last residue. Fields, in order: clone size, V gene, CDR3 protein. Rows may omit the clone size; those that give it use once, few, many or a size class.

clone size: NA; V gene: TRBV4-1; CDR3 protein: CASSQEGASGGVASTDTQYF
clone size: NA; V gene: TRBV15; CDR3 protein: CATSRGAGVLNSPLHF
clone size: NA; V gene: TRBV3-1/TRBV3-2; CDR3 protein: CASSTSAPQGYTF
clone size: NA; V gene: TRBV11-2; CDR3 protein: CAQAKAADTQYF
clone size: NA; V gene: TRBV2; CDR3 protein: CASSVQGLGGTEAFF
clone size: NA; V gene: TRBV28; CDR3 protein: CASTTAGNTIYF
clone size: NA; V gene: TRBV7-6; CDR3 protein: CASSQRPKGTGSDSPLHF
clone size: NA; V gene: TRBV5-1; CDR3 protein: CASSLDGRGSGNTIYF
clone size: NA; V gene: TRBV30; CDR3 protein: CAWSSSYNSPLHF
clone size: NA; V gene: TRBV28; CDR3 protein: CASCPGTGVGEAFF
clone size: NA; V gene: TRBV3-1/TRBV3-2; CDR3 protein: CASSQAQGLGEKLFF
clone size: NA; V gene: TRBV5-1; CDR3 protein: CASSSRPSGGATYNEQFF
clone size: many; V gene: TRBV7-2; CDR3 protein: CASSLAAYGPDTQYF
clone size: NA; V gene: TRBV5-1; CDR3 protein: CASTTWGQVYNEQFF
clone size: NA; V gene: TRBV11-2; CDR3 protein: CASRSQAGRGSPLHF
clone size: NA; V gene: TRBV19; CDR3 protein: CASSIVGGQKAFF
clone size: few; V gene: TRBV5-1; CDR3 protein: CASRVSGRNNEQFF
clone size: NA; V gene: TRBV9; CDR3 protein: CASSPPGGHYNEQFF
clone size: NA; V gene: TRBV12-3/TRBV12-4; CDR3 protein: CASSTLGGVGYTF
clone size: NA; V gene: TRBV27; CDR3 protein: CASSTSGTGSIYGYTF
clone size: NA; V gene: TRBV2; CDR3 protein: CASSPYTDIGSTDTQYF
clone size: NA; V gene: TRBV27; CDR3 protein: CASSLTRTGGTEAFF
clone size: NA; V gene: TRBV5-1; CDR3 protein: CASSLVGQGNTEAFF
clone size: NA; V gene: TRBV10-2; CDR3 protein: CASSRRESEKLFF
clone size: NA; V gene: TRBV7-9; CDR3 protein: CAGGRDNQPQHF
clone size: NA; V gene: TRBV28; CDR3 protein: CASTTLGSGNTIYF
clone size: NA; V gene: TRBV2; CDR3 protein: CASRRDRDISNQPQHF
clone size: NA; V gene: TRBV19; CDR3 protein: CASRQRGGQDTQYF
clone size: NA; V gene: TRBV2; CDR3 protein: CATRGGTANTGELFF
clone size: NA; V gene: TRBV29-1; CDR3 protein: CSVEAGAGVRSGYTF
clone size: NA; V gene: TRBV7-9; CDR3 protein: CASSTNSGYEQYF
clone size: NA; V gene: TRBV4-1; CDR3 protein: CASSQIRDRGPNSPLHF
clone size: NA; V gene: TRBV11-2; CDR3 protein: CASSRTGGANYGYTF
clone size: NA; V gene: TRBV28; CDR3 protein: CASSIAGEMNTEAFF
clone size: NA; V gene: TRBV4-1; CDR3 protein: CASSQSSAGNQPQHF
clone size: NA; V gene: TRBV18; CDR3 protein: CASSFGRRETQYF
clone size: many; V gene: TRBV18; CDR3 protein: CASSPLSGTGATNTEAFF
clone size: NA; V gene: TRBV19; CDR3 protein: CASTPGQGGNQPQHF
clone size: NA; V gene: TRBV24-1; CDR3 protein: CATSEPGQGAREGYTF
clone size: NA; V gene: TRBV9; CDR3 protein: CASSVDRGQNGYTF
clone size: few; V gene: TRBV24-1; CDR3 protein: CATSGETGTGAHGYTF
clone size: few; V gene: TRBV2; CDR3 protein: CATGAGATLETQYF
clone size: NA; V gene: TRBV4-2; CDR3 protein: CASSQGQGGLYEQYF
clone size: NA; V gene: TRBV18; CDR3 protein: CASSPETDWRETQYF
clone size: many; V gene: TRBV11-2; CDR3 protein: CASSFKGDTEAFF
clone size: once; V gene: TRBV5-1; CDR3 protein: CASSWTGGYNEQFF
clone size: NA; V gene: TRBV19; CDR3 protein: CASSIGQTSTDTQYF
clone size: NA; V gene: TRBV9; CDR3 protein: CASSVKSGGTEAFF
clone size: NA; V gene: TRBV7-2; CDR3 protein: CASSFGELTSGMRETQYF
clone size: NA; V gene: TRBV25-1; CDR3 protein: CASSSLGTETDTQYF
clone size: NA; V gene: TRBV7-6; CDR3 protein: CASSLVAGQGAYEQYF
clone size: NA; V gene: TRBV6-5; CDR3 protein: CASSYQRTGYYGYTF
clone size: NA; V gene: TRBV2; CDR3 protein: CASIIDGTGGGYTF